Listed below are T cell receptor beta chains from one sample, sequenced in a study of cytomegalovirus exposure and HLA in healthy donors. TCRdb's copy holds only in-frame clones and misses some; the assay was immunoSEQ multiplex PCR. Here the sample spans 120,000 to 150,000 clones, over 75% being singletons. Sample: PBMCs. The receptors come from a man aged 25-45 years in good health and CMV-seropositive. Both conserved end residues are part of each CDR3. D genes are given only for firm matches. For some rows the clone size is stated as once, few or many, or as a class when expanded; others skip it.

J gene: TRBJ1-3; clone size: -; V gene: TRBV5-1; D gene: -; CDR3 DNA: TGCGCCAGCAGCTTGGGTTCCAACAGGGCTGTTGGAAACACCATATATTTT; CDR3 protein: CASSLGSNRAVGNTIYF
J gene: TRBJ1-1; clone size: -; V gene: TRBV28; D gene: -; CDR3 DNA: TGTGCCAGCAGTTCCCCGCCCCCCCGAGGCGCTGAAGCTTTCTTT; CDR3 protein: CASSSPPPRGAEAFF
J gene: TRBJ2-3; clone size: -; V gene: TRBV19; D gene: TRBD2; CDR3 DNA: TGTGCCAGTAGTTCCGACGGGGCGGGAGCGACAGATACGCAGTATTTT; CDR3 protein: CASSSDGAGATDTQYF
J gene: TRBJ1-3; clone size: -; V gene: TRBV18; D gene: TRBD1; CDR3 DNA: TGTGCCAGCTCACCCGGGACAGGGGCTGGAAACACCATATATTTT; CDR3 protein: CASSPGTGAGNTIYF
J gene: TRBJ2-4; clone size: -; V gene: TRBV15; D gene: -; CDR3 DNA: TGTGCCACCAGCAGAGATCGTTATAACAGGGACATTCAGTACTTC; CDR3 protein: CATSRDRYNRDIQYF
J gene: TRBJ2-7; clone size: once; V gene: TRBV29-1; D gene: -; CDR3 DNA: TGCAGCGCCTCGGTCGGGTACGAGCAGTACTTC; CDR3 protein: CSASVGYEQYF
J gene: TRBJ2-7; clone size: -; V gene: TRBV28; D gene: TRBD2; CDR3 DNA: TGTGCCAGCATCTCTAGGACTAGCGGGATCTATTTTTACGAGCAGTACTTC; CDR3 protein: CASISRTSGIYFYEQYF
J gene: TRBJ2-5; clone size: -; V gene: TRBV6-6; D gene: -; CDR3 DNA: TGTGCCAGCAGTGATTGGGACACGGAGACCCAGTACTTC; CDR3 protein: CASSDWDTETQYF
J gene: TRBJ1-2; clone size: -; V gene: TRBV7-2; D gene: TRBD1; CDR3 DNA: TGTGCCAGCAGCTTAATCGGGACAGGGGTAATTGGCTACACCTTC; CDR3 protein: CASSLIGTGVIGYTF
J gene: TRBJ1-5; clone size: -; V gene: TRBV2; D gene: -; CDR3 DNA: TGTGCCAGCAGTGACGGCGGGGGGGCGGGCAATCAGCCCCAGCATTTT; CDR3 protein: CASSDGGGAGNQPQHF
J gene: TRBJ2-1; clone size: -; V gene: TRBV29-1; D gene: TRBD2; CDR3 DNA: TGCAGCGTTGTACCGGGACTAGATCTGAATGAGCAGTTCTTC; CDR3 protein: CSVVPGLDLNEQFF
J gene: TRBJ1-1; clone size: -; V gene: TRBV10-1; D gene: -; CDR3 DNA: TGCGCCAGCAGCCAGGGCGGGAGTGTGACTGAAGCTTTCTTT; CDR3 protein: CASSQGGSVTEAFF
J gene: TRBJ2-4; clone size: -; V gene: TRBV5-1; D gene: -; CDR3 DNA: TGCGCCAGCAGCCGTGACAGGTCGGCAAACATTCAGTACTTC; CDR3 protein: CASSRDRSANIQYF
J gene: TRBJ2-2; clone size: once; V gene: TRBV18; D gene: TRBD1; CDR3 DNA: TGTGCCAGCTCACCCCCGGGACAGGGTCACACCGGGGAGCTGTTTTTT; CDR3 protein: CASSPPGQGHTGELFF
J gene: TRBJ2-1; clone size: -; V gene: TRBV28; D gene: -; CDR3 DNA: TGTGCCAGTTACCGCCGGGATAATGAGCAGTTCTTC; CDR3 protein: CASYRRDNEQFF
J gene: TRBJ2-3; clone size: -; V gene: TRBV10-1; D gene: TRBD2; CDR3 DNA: TGCGCCAGCAGTGACGGACTAGCGGGGGAACCTATTAGCACAGATACGCAGTATTTT; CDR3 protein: CASSDGLAGEPISTDTQYF
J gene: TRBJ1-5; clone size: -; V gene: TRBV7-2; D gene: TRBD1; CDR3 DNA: TGTGCCAGCAGCTTAGGGACAGGGTTTCAGCCCCAGCATTTT; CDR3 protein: CASSLGTGFQPQHF
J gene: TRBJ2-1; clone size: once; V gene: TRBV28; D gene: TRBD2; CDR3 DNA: TGTGCCAGCAGTTCTCCTCCGCGGGAGGCCTTGGGTGAGCAGTTCTTC; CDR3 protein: CASSSPPREALGEQFF
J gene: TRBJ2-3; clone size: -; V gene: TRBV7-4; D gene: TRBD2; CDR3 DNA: TGTGCCAGCAGCCTCTCGGGGTCGCGGGGGGGCCCCCCAGATACGCAGTATTTT; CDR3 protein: CASSLSGSRGGPPDTQYF
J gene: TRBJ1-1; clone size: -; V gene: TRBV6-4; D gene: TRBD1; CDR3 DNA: TGTGCCAGCAGCGCACAGGGGGGGACTGAAGCTTTCTTT; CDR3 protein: CASSAQGGTEAFF
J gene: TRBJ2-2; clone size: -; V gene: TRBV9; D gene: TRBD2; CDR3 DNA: TGTGCCAGCAGTGCGACTAGCGGGGGACCCCCGAACACCGGGGAGCTGTTTTTT; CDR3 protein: CASSATSGGPPNTGELFF
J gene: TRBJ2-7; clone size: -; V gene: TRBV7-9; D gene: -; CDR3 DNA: TGTTCCAGCAGCCCCCAACAGGGTGCCGAGCAGTACTTC; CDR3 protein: CSSSPQQGAEQYF
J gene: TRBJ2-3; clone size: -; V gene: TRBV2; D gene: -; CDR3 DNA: TGTGCCAGCAGGGATAAAGACACGCCCTTACCAGATACGCAGTATTTT; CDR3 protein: CASRDKDTPLPDTQYF